One T cell receptor (beta chain) is described in this entry. This clone occurred once. What this receptor recognizes is not known. No much larger clone is present one base from it, and per-base qualities are unavailable. The time point label on this specimen signifies: baseline before first vaccination. Vaccinee samples came from UK trials COV001 and COV002, including a single-blind randomized controlled phase 2/3 trial of AZD1222 (ChAdOx1 nCoV-19) in healthy adults. For TCRbeta chain sequencing, PBMC samples from trial participants were taken at day 0 and at day 28 after the second dose. For CDR1 and CDR2, the germline V gene (reference sequence) lists DFQATT and SNEGSKA. Its CDR3 holds 11 amino acids, cysteine through phenylalanine. CDR3 DNA is the only sequence kept; it has 33 bases, read in frame from the first base. V drops 8 bases and J drops 5 bases, leaving 12 bases in between. The sample belongs to a study of T cell responses to AZD1222 COVID-19 vaccine (dated by TCRdb to the early 2020s). Describing the broader study: AZD1222 recipients given second doses at about 4 weeks or at about 12 weeks were pooled, since spike-specific TCR depth and breadth were not found to differ between the two schedules. A total of 230 or so trial participants underwent TCR sequencing, of whom 207 received two doses of AZD1222 and about 25 received two doses of the MenACWY control vaccine. Trial participants were enrolled into age subgroups of 18-55, 56-69 and 70-plus years, which contained 148, 28 and 57 TCR-sequenced participants, respectively.

The CDR3 regions of human TCRbeta chains were analyzed by immunosequencing. The study's own analysis went as follows. TCRs in the repertoires were compared against a reference library of SARS-CoV-2-specific TCRs that had been generated with the MIRA antigen-specificity platform. Breadth was defined as the fraction of unique TCRs that were SARS-CoV-2-associated. Depth was defined as the fraction of total T cells that were SARS-CoV-2-associated. Each spike-specific TCR was assigned to its reactive spike region and to a CD4 or CD8 class using the MIRA data. Log10-transformed breadth and depth values were compared by one-way ANOVA with Sidak's multiple comparisons tests. The table was pulled from immuneACCESS by TCRdb, which kept in-frame rearrangements only. Such tables lose some clones; where checked, under half of the loss comes from unresolved V genes, and the rest has no known cause. V, J and clone size reflect that table, while D and trimming were determined from the DNA. The sample table lists around 200,000 clones, 80% to 90% of them with a count of one. More than 0.4% of the sample goes to the ten largest clones.

Study-wide findings and limitations: The whole spike protein was spanned by vaccine-associated CD4 TCRs, and dominant responses were seen in regions 160-218 and 743-854. In the small 56-69-year group, the increase in depth fell short of significance, most likely because of low power. After two AZD1222 doses, both the breadth and the depth of spike-specific TCRs were significantly higher than at day 0 and than in MenACWY recipients. Nearly half of unique spike-specific TCRs reportedly recognized epitopes outside regions mutated in the B.1.351 and B.1.1.7 variants. No day 14 peak-response samples were available, so repertoires were characterized only after the peak T cell response. Conclusions about previously exposed vaccinees are limited, since just five to seven AZD1222 recipients were seropositive for SARS-CoV-2 at baseline. Participants were mostly white British, with more females than males. The authors suggested clonal diversity may have been underestimated.

The sequence was collected from an adult in good health. This specimen was peripheral blood, taken on day 0 of AZD1222 vaccination. The chain was built from TRBV20-1 and TRBJ2-5, with an unclear D gene assignment. The CDR3 protein sequence reads: CSPQLRETQYF. The bases are TGCAGTCCCCAACTTCGGGAGACCCAGTACTTC.